Listed below are T cell receptor beta chains from one sample, sequenced in a study of Graves' ophthalmopathy and Graves' hyperthyroidism. One entry per CDR3 protein, called by TCRdb with MiXCR from the multiplex PCR reads. This sample carries some 1.1 million distinct CDR3 sequences, about 35% of them seen once, and the ten largest clones take 8.5% to 14%. The sample comprised peripheral blood or thyroid tissue (not recorded which). All receptors come from an adult man with Graves' hyperthyroidism. Each CDR3 is given with its conserved first and last residue. The D gene is left open where the match is weak. Some rows mark clone size as missing; the rest say once, few, many or name a class of expanded clone.

clone size	V gene	D gene	J gene	CDR3 protein	CDR3 DNA
few	TRBV20-1	-	TRBJ2-5	CSARDRGRVGQETQYF	TGCAGTGCTAGAGATCGGGGCAGGGTGGGTCAAGAGACCCAGTACTTC
many	TRBV29-1	TRBD1	TRBJ1-2	CSVLSPGQGARGYTF	TGCAGCGTTCTTTCACCCGGACAGGGGGCTCGGGGCTACACCTTC
many	TRBV14	-	TRBJ2-5	CASTSSGGRTQYF	TGTGCCAGCACCTCCAGTGGGGGGCGGACCCAGTACTTC
-	TRBV19	TRBD2	TRBJ2-6	CASSFSGQEGANVLTF	TGTGCCAGTAGTTTTAGCGGGCAGGAGGGGGCCAACGTCCTGACTTTC
-	TRBV7-2	-	TRBJ2-2	CASKRPQTNTGELSW	TGTGCCAGCAAGAGACCCCAAACGAACACCGGGGAGCTGTCTTGG
many	TRBV12-3/TRBV12-4	-	TRBJ2-2	CASSFQPTGELFF	TGTGCCAGCAGTTTCCAGCCCACCGGGGAGCTGTTTTTT
many	TRBV5-8	-	TRBJ1-2	CASSLGTLSSLEGYTF	TGTGCCAGCAGCTTGGGGACGCTGTCATCCCTCGAGGGCTACACCTTC
many	TRBV7-9	-	TRBJ1-5	CASRYPGHKTFNQPQHF	TGTGCCAGCAGATATCCGGGACACAAAACTTTCAATCAGCCCCAGCATTTT
many	TRBV19	-	TRBJ1-5	CASSEGVNQPQHF	TGTGCCAGTAGTGAAGGGGTCAATCAGCCCCAGCATTTT
few	TRBV19	TRBD1	TRBJ1-1	CASSITGGAGEAFF	TGTGCCAGTAGTATAACAGGGGGCGCCGGTGAAGCTTTCTTT
-	TRBV2	TRBD1	TRBJ2-5	CASRGGQGRETQYF	TGTGCCAGCAGGGGAGGACAGGGACGGGAGACCCAGTACTTC
-	TRBV7-6	-	TRBJ1-1	CASSGGQGLMNTEAFF	TGTGCCAGCAGCGGCGGGCAGGGCCTCATGAACACTGAAGCTTTCTTT
many	TRBV11-2	-	TRBJ1-2	CASSFVAGRLGYGYTF	TGTGCCAGCAGCTTCGTTGCGGGCAGACTCGGCTATGGCTACACCTTC
-	TRBV6-9	-	TRBJ1-1	CASRHRWDTEAFF	TGTGCCAGCAGGCACAGGTGGGACACTGAAGCTTTCTTT
few	TRBV20-1	TRBD1	TRBJ1-6	CSALVQGTYSPLHF	TGCAGTGCTCTTGTACAGGGGACATATTCACCCCTCCACTTT
-	TRBV7-8	-	TRBJ2-7	CASSPPGWVYEQYF	TGTGCCAGCAGCCCCCCCGGTTGGGTGTACGAGCAGTACTTC
-	TRBV7-9	TRBD1	TRBJ2-7	CASSSRGGPGEQYF	TGTGCCAGCAGCTCCCGAGGGGGCCCAGGGGAGCAGTACTTC
-	TRBV12-3/TRBV12-4	-	TRBJ2-6	CASSLGRSRANVLTF	TGTGCCAGCAGTTTAGGGCGTTCTAGGGCCAACGTCCTGACTTTC
few	TRBV6-2/TRBV6-3	-	TRBJ1-5	CAGRGDGSNQPQHF	TGTGCCGGTCGGGGAGACGGTAGCAATCAGCCCCAGCATTTT
-	TRBV10-3	TRBD1	TRBJ1-1	CASSPWDRPEAFF	TGTGCCAGCAGTCCCTGGGACAGGCCTGAAGCTTTCTTT
-	TRBV20-1	TRBD1	TRBJ1-2	CSAAAQGLGGYTF	TGCAGTGCTGCTGCACAGGGGCTCGGTGGCTACACCTTC
many	TRBV15	-	TRBJ2-2	CATSRDEGRTGELFF	TGTGCCACCAGCAGAGATGAAGGTCGCACCGGGGAGCTGTTTTTT
-	TRBV7-2	TRBD2	TRBJ2-5	CASSLLLGGGTQYF	TGTGCCAGCAGCTTACTGCTGGGCGGGGGGACCCAGTACTTC
-	TRBV9	TRBD1	TRBJ1-6	CASTWGQGNSPLHF	TGTGCCAGCACCTGGGGACAGGGCAATTCACCCCTCCACTTT
few	TRBV16	-	TRBJ1-4	CASSLKIGGGKLFF	TGTGCCAGCAGCCTCAAGATAGGAGGTGGAAAACTGTTTTTT
-	TRBV7-9	TRBD2	TRBJ2-3	CASSLWGAGGPDTQYF	TGTGCCAGCAGCTTGTGGGGAGCGGGGGGACCCGATACGCAGTATTTT
-	TRBV5-1	TRBD1	TRBJ1-5	CASSFGGGQSNQPQHF	TGCGCCAGCAGCTTCGGAGGGGGACAGAGCAATCAGCCCCAGCATTTT
-	TRBV5-6	-	TRBJ1-1	CATAEGPSEQFF	TGTGCCACTGCCGAGGGGCCGAGTGAGCAGTTCTTT
-	TRBV19	-	TRBJ2-2	CASSPYAGQQNTGELFF	TGCGCCAGCAGCCCCTACGCCGGACAGCAGAACACCGGGGAGCTGTTTTTT
many	TRBV7-9	-	TRBJ2-7	CASSLDTTRYF	TGTGCCAGCAGCTTAGACACGACGAGGTACTTC
-	TRBV10-2	TRBD2	TRBJ2-2	CASSLLAGRANTGELFF	TGCGCCAGCAGCCTTCTAGCGGGGAGGGCGAACACCGGGGAGCTGTTTTTT
-	TRBV20-1	TRBD1	TRBJ2-7	CSAILGQGLSYEQYF	TGCAGTGCTATCCTCGGACAGGGATTATCCTACGAGCAGTACTTC
-	TRBV6-1	-	TRBJ2-7	CASSDIMTVVGSYEQYF	TGTGCCAGCAGTGACATAATGACTGTAGTTGGCTCCTACGAGCAGTACTTC
-	TRBV15	TRBD1	TRBJ2-7	CATSIRQGGEQYF	TGTGCCACCAGCATCCGACAGGGGGGCGAGCAGTACTTC
many	TRBV2	-	TRBJ2-6	CANPGTASSGANVLTF	TGTGCCAACCCCGGGACCGCGAGCTCTGGGGCCAACGTCCTGACTTTC
-	TRBV7-9	-	TRBJ2-3	CASSLGGGAGTSTDTQYF	TGTGCCAGCAGCTTAGGAGGGGGAGCCGGAACTAGCACAGATACGCAGTATTTT
many	TRBV18	-	TRBJ1-2	CASSPEGGRDGYTF	TGTGCCAGCTCACCAGAAGGAGGGCGCGATGGCTACACCTTC
-	TRBV2	-	TRBJ2-7	CASQPNYEQYF	TGTGCCAGCCAACCAAACTACGAGCAGTACTTC
many	TRBV10-3	TRBD2	TRBJ2-7	CAISRPLAGGEEQYF	TGTGCCATCAGCAGGCCACTAGCGGGAGGGGAAGAGCAGTACTTC
-	TRBV15	-	TRBJ2-3	CATSSPTDTQYF	TGTGCCACCAGCTCACCCACAGATACGCAGTATTTT
-	TRBV10-3	-	TRBJ2-2	CAISSWAGANTGELFF	TGTGCCATCAGTTCCTGGGCAGGGGCCAACACCGGGGAGCTGTTTTTT
many	TRBV20-1	TRBD1	TRBJ1-5	CSARGPGGSNQPQHF	TGCAGTGCTAGGGGACCAGGGGGTAGCAATCAGCCCCAGCATTTT